The 9 T cell receptor beta chains in this list originate from one sample, sequenced in a study of response to subunit inactivated influenza vaccine. One entry per CDR3 protein, called by TCRdb with MiXCR from the RT-PCR reads. The table lists a few hundred thousand distinct CDR3 sequences, 14% of them singletons, with approximately 10% in the top ten. The material sequenced was PBMCs from blood, taken about 13 days after vaccination. Receptors originate from a man aged 50 to 59 who received an inactivated influenza vaccine.

V usage is TRBV18 and J usage is TRBJ1-4; D not resolved. The length of the CDR3 is 14 residues. V lost 0 bases and J lost 8, with 10 bases in between. From germline, CDR1 is KGHSH and CDR2 LQKENI. The CDR3 DNA sequence: TGTGCCAGCTCACCACCGGGCAGCCAAGAAAAACTGTTTTTT. Translation gives CASSPPGSQEKLFF.

This clonotype was counted many times. The chain recombines TRBV7-2 with TRBJ2-2; the D gene is possibly TRBD2 (6 bases). The CDR3 sequence is 14 residues long. Germline V gene lookup returns CDR1 SGHTA and CDR2 FQGNSA. V shed 0 bases and J shed 7 bases, with 9 bases lying between them. DNA for the CDR3: TGTGCCAGCAGCTTAGCCGGGGGTAACGGGGAGCTGTTTTTT. Its translation: CASSLAGGNGELFF.

The chain combines TRBV7-2 with TRBJ1-5; D not certain. The germline gives CDR1 SGHTA, CDR2 FQGNSA. The V end was cut by 2 bases, the J end by 0 bases, with 8 bases between. The CDR3 has 15 residues. The CDR3 protein is CASSLKGSSNQPQHF. The CDR3 nucleotides are TGTGCCAGCAGCTTAAAAGGATCTAGCAATCAGCCCCAGCATTTT. The full variable domain, completed using reference TRBV7-2 and TRBJ1-5, is GAGVSQSPSNKVTEKGKDVELRCDPISGHTALYWYRQSLGQGLEFLIYFQGNSAPDKSGLPSDRFSAERTGGSVSTLTIQRTQQEDSAVYLCASSLKGSSNQPQHFGDGTRLSIL.

This clonotype was recorded only once. The J gene is TRBJ2-2, the V gene TRBV9; D call uncertain. Trimming took 0 bases from V and 3 from J, leaving 6 bases between them. The CDR3 extends over 14 amino acids. Germline CDR1 is SGDLS and CDR2 is YYNGEE. DNA of the CDR3: TGTGCCAGCAGCGTAGGTCTGCACACCGGGGAGCTGTTTTTT. Its translation: CASSVGLHTGELFF.

Only a few counts were recorded for this clonotype. This chain links TRBV10-3 with TRBJ1-5; D call uncertain. CDR1 and CDR2 from the germline V gene are ENHRY and SYGVKD. CDR3 length equals 14 residues. V lost 3 bases, J lost 1 base, and 7 bases lay in between. For the CDR3, the DNA is TGTGCCATCAGTGATTTACAGAGCAATCAGCCCCAGCATTTT. It encodes CAISDLQSNQPQHF.

This chain links TRBV18 with TRBJ2-3, with D possibly called TRBD1 or TRBD2 (5 bases each). V was shortened by 3 bases and J by 2 bases, with 12 bases between the two germline ends. The CDR3 runs to 15 residues. The V gene's germline CDR1 is KGHSH and CDR2 LQKENI. This CDR3 is CASSPGLGDTDTQYF. CDR3 DNA: TGTGCCAGCTCACCCGGCCTGGGGGACACAGATACGCAGTATTTT.

A few counts support this clonotype. The CDR3 is CASSSPRGSGETQYF. For the CDR3, the DNA is TGTGCCAGCAGCTCCCCACGGGGGAGTGGGGAGACCCAGTACTTC. This sequence joins TRBV7-2 and TRBJ2-5; a possible D gene is TRBD2 (6 bases). The germline V gene encodes CDR1 SGHTA and CDR2 FQGNSA. The CDR3 runs 15 residues. The V and J ends lost 4 bases and 5 bases respectively, with 17 bases between them.

This clonotype was counted a few times. The V and J genes are TRBV19 and TRBJ1-1; D not resolved. The CDR3 sequence is 13 residues long. In germline, CDR1 is LNHDA, CDR2 SQIVND (reference sequence). Trimming removed 5 bases from V and 1 base from J, with 8 bases in between. The CDR3 is CASSYYRNTEAFF. The CDR3, as DNA: TGTGCCAGTAGTTATTACAGGAACACTGAAGCTTTCTTT. Looking up the rest from reference TRBV19 and TRBJ1-1 gives the full variable domain: DGGITQSPKYLFRKEGQNVTLSCEQNLNHDAMYWYRQDPGQGLRLIYYSQIVNDFQKGDIAEGYSVSREKKESFPLTVTSAQKNPTAFYLCASSYYRNTEAFFGQGTRLTVV.

V and J are TRBV6-2 or TRBV6-3 and TRBJ2-3; no clear D gene. The CDR3 length is 11 residues. V shed 8 bases and J shed 6 bases, with 9 bases lying between them. Per germline, CDR1 MNHEY and CDR2 SVGEGT. The CDR3 spells CASGIGDTQYF. The CDR3 nucleotides read TGTGCCAGCGGTATCGGCGATACGCAGTATTTT.